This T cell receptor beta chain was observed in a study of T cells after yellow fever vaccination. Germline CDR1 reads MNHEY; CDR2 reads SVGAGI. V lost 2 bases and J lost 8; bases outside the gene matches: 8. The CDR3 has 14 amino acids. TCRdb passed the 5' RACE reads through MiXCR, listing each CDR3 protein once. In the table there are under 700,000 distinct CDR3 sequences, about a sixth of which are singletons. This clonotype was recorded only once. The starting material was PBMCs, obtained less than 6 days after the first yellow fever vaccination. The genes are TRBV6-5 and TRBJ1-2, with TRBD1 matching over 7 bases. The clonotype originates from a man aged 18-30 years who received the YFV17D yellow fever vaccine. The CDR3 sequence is CASSYQTGVEGYTF. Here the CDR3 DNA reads TGTGCCAGCAGTTACCAAACAGGGGTTGAGGGCTACACCTTC.